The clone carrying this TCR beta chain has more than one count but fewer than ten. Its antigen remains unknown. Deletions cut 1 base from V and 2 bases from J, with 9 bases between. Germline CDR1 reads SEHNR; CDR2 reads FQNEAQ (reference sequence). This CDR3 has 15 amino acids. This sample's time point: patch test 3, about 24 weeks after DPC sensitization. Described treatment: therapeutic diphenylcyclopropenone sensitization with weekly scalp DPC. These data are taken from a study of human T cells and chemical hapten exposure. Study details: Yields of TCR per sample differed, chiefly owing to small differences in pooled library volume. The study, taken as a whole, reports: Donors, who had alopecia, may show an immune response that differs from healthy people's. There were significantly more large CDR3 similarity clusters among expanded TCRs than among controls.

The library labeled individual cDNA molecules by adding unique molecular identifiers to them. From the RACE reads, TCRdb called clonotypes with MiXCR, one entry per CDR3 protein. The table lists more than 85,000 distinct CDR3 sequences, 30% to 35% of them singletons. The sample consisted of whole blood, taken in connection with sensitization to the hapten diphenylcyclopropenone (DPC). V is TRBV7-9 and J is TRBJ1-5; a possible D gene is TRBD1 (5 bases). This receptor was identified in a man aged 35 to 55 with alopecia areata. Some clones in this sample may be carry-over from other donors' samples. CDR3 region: CASSLDGGGNQPQHF. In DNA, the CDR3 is TGTGCCAGCAGCTTAGATGGGGGGGGCAATCAGCCCCAGCATTTT.